This TCR beta chain was sequenced for a study of OX40 agonist ivuxolimab in advanced cancers. Background on the study: Eligibility admitted prior anti-PD-1, anti-PD-L1 or anti-CTLA-4 therapy; around 38% had some. Three patients showed partial responses: one hepatocellular carcinoma and two cutaneous melanoma cases. Broader study findings: Clonal expansion was seen in CD4+ and CD8+ blood T cells by week 6 at 0.1 to 3.0 mg/kg.

The assay was immunoSEQ multiplex PCR, and TCRdb's table has in-frame clones only and misses some. The sample shows tens of thousands of clones, 92% of them seen only once. Exclusion of a patient followed from autoimmune disease history or systemic immunosuppression. With respect to this clone: The antigen is unknown.

This CDR3 contains 16 residues. The V gene lost 6 bases and the J gene lost 5 bases, with 19 bases spanning the gap. Germline assignment: CDR1 LNHDA and CDR2 SQIVND (reference sequence). The chain uses TRBV19 and TRBJ2-2; possible D gene TRBD1, 5 bases. This clonotype was obtained from an adult with an advanced solid tumor such as melanoma, head and neck, liver or kidney cancer. Here the sequenced sample was CD4+ or CD8+ T cells sorted from blood, taken in a trial of the OX40 agonist ivuxolimab. The CDR3 loop is CASSDQGAVRTGELFF. Written as DNA, the CDR3 is TGTGCCAGTAGCGATCAGGGTGCCGTGCGGACCGGGGAGCTGTTTTTT.